These 2 T cell receptor beta chains originate from one sample sequenced in a study of shared clonotypes between healthy human individuals. TCRdb's table, derived via immunoSEQ multiplex PCR, lists solely in-frame clones and lacks some. The table lists around 2.1 million clones, 95% of them singletons. Sequencing was carried out using naive CD4+ T cells sorted from blood. This sample's subset: CD45RA+ positively selected. These receptors all come from a man aged 18 to 29 in good health.

The genes are TRBV28 and TRBJ1-2; D gene unclear. This CDR3 is 13 amino acids long. The germline gives CDR1 MDHEN, CDR2 SYDVKM. Deletions cut 8 bases from V and 9 bases from J, with 19 bases between. The CDR3 DNA sequence: TGTGCCAGCCTTGTGACCTTAGGGAGCCGCTACACCTTC. Its translation is CASLVTLGSRYTF.

The chain is built from TRBV28 and TRBJ2-7; a possible D gene is TRBD1 (6 bases). The V gene's germline CDR1 is MDHEN and CDR2 SYDVKM. The CDR3 loop spans 14 amino acids. The ends were cut back, 8 bases at V and 0 bases at J, with 14 bases in the middle. The CDR3 nucleotides are TGTGCCAGCGCACAACAGGGAAGCTCCTACGAGCAGTACTTC. Translated: CASAQQGSSYEQYF. Looking up the rest from reference TRBV28 and TRBJ2-7 gives the full variable domain: DVKVTQSSRYLVKRTGEKVFLECVQDMDHENMFWYRQDPGLGLRLIYFSYDVKMKEKGDIPEGYSVSREKKERFSLILESASTNQTSMYLCASAQQGSSYEQYFGPGTRLTVT.